This T cell receptor beta chain comes out of a study of T-cell memory formation after mild COVID-19. TCRdb redid the calling of the 5' RACE reads with MiXCR, one entry per CDR3 protein. The sample yields 450,000 to 700,000 distinct CDR3 sequences, about a sixth seen once. Whole-study findings and limits: The study found balanced CD4/CD8 in clones contracting day 15 to 85 and a CD4+ lean in later expanders. Some SARS-CoV-2-responding clones were already detected in memory before infection.

The CDR3 runs to 15 residues. The V and J ends lost 1 base and 6 bases, in that order; junction bases with no gene match: 3. The germline gives CDR1 SGHNT, CDR2 YYREEE (reference sequence). This clonotype showed up just a few times. Its antigen is currently unknown. What was sequenced was PBMCs or a T cell subset sorted from them (not recorded which). The rearrangement joins TRBV5-4 to TRBJ2-1, with 11 bases that match TRBD1. The receptor's source is an adult woman who had mild COVID-19 (a few samples of this study predate the infection). Cell type and time point are not known. CDR3 DNA sequence: TGTGCCAGCAGCTTGTTCGGGACAGGGGGCAATGAGCAGTTCTTC. Its translation: CASSLFGTGGNEQFF. Full variable domain (missing parts from reference TRBV5-4 and TRBJ2-1): ETGVTQSPTHLIKTRGQQVTLRCSSQSGHNTVSWYQQALGQGPQFIFQYYREEENGRGNFPPRFSGLQFPNYSSELNVNALELDDSALYLCASSLFGTGGNEQFFGPGTRLTVL.